Sequencing of this T cell receptor (beta chain) was carried out in a study of cytomegalovirus exposure and HLA in healthy donors (dated by TCRdb to the late 2010s). Regarding the complete study: An earlier analysis of some 550 of the donors reported roughly 300 Gb of sequence data and around 110 million unique TCR beta sequences from 190 million or so T cells. To predict cytomegalovirus infection status, the study combined high-throughput TCR immunosequencing, statistical association of individual TCRs with disease status, and machine learning. Across some 400 genotyped donors of the cohort, an average of roughly 250,000 unique TCR beta nucleotide sequences per donor were sequenced, and 15% to 20% of those sequences were non-productive. Of the 300 to 500 genotyped donors, roughly 80% were placed in the genetic ancestry cluster associated with self-reported Caucasian donors. HLA typing included class I and class II loci at four-digit resolution. An earlier analysis of 587 of the donors used high-throughput TCR beta sequencing to judge whether each TCR beta V gene segment behaved as functional or pseudogenic. In a later genetic analysis, genome-wide SNP genotypes for about 55% of the roughly 670 donors were used, and that subset was treated as a discovery cohort. To study patterns of TCR occurrence, a later analysis re-analyzed previously published TCR beta repertoires from under 750 donors and added high-resolution HLA genotyping. The study aimed to test whether cataloging public T cell receptors could reveal signatures of past pathogen exposure. All discovery cohort repertoires had been generated on a single sequencing platform. Alongside the repertoire data, information on donor age, sex, ethnicity and CMV serostatus was compiled. In addition to the first cohort of roughly 670 subjects, a separate validation cohort of about 120 different subjects was used. In the later analysis, no new phenotypic data were used to find candidate immune exposures; instead, reliance was placed on TCR beta sequences and their occurrence across donors. An early release that covered about 600 HLA-typed donors contained 300 to 350 gigabases of sequencing data and tens of millions of unique TCR sequences. The number of donors typed differed by locus, with 629-630 for A, B, C, DRB1 and DQB1, around 560 for DQA1, about 610 for DPA1, and roughly 450 for DPB1. The study used immunosequencing to profile the T cell repertoires of around 600 subjects and linked those repertoires to cytomegalovirus serostatus. Roughly five DR-DQ haplotypes were handled as single units for association and clustering because linkage in the cohort was strong.

Overall study results and their limits: HLA typing was unavailable for some donors at each locus, so association tests used only the typed subset. Correlated functional status among segregating V segments might be attributable to linkage disequilibrium, but an unknown experimental factor could not be ruled out. A cluster of highly shared sequence variants was judged likely to represent a technical artifact of the sequencing pipeline. In a later analysis, most CMV-associated TCR beta chains were found to appear HLA-restricted, with HLA associations seemingly driven largely by CMV exposure. Cytomegalovirus status was reported to be diagnosed by the classifier with high specificity and sensitivity in both the original and validation cohorts. CMV serostatus was the only immune exposure information available for the cohort. In vitro tests confirmed that a few of the cytomegalovirus-associated TCR beta chains recognize cytomegalovirus antigens. A later genetic analysis associated a missense DCLRE1C variant with V-gene and J-gene trimming of TCR beta chains, and an independent cohort replicated the association. In a later genetic analysis, fewer N-insertions in productive TCRs were reported among donors in an Asian-associated ancestry cluster than the roughly 700-donor mean. Specific HLA alleles were associated with 15,000 to 20,000 TCR beta sequences at a false discovery rate of 0.05 in a later analysis. Assigning TCR associations to individual alleles was difficult when HLA alleles, especially DR and DQ, strongly co-occurred. The authors suggested that the approach could potentially be extended to other disease states and immunological phenotypes. A further reported finding was that TCR beta sequences accurately predicted the HLA-A and HLA-B alleles for most subjects in the first cohort. Because counts were too low, approximately 18 rarely observed V segments, including chromosome 9 orphons, were excluded from the earlier analysis of a few hundred of the donors. The study gave a list of some 150 TCR beta chains associated with cytomegalovirus. According to a later analysis, parvovirus B19, influenza, CMV and Epstein-Barr virus appeared linked to several top co-occurrence clusters. Across donors, most TCR sequences were observed very rarely, whereas some public TCRs were present in many individuals. In a later analysis, HLA-associated TCR beta chains showed more clonal expansion and lower generation probabilities than non-associated chains that were equally common. Some IMGT-functional V segments, including TRBV6-2 and TRBV6-3, could not be distinguished by the 87-base-pair reads and were therefore excluded. This cohort had only TCR beta chains sequenced, and the lack of alpha or paired-chain data limited which features could be detected. In a later analysis, the rate of TCR association differed among HLA loci, with DRB1 alleles having the most associated TCRs and HLA-C alleles having the fewest. The presence/absence analyses assumed that sequencing depth was roughly uniform across donors, and that assumption may not be true. An earlier analysis of 450 to 750 of the donors showed that most TCR beta V segments appeared in productive rearrangements either about 87% or about 30% of the time, which broadly matched IMGT annotations.

Receptor amplification or capture employed the immunoSEQ multiplex PCR assay. For the multiplex PCR, a mixture combining 60 forward primers for TCR Vbeta segments and 13 reverse primers for TCR Jbeta segments was used. A multiplex PCR assay on genomic DNA amplified the CDR3 region of rearranged TCR beta genes. Amplified TCR beta libraries were sequenced as 87-base-pair reads on the Illumina HiSeq System. Per the source publication's procedure: A later analysis counted approximately 76 million unique TCR beta chains across the 550 to 750 repertoires, and about 10 million of these chains were shared by at least two donors. A nearest-neighbor algorithm error-corrected the raw reads and collapsed the reads into unique sequences, merging closely related sequences to remove PCR and sequencing errors. Alignment of CDR3 sequences to IMGT reference sequences was used to assign V, D and J gene segments. For a sequence to be retained, at least a six-nucleotide match to both a V gene segment and a J gene segment was required. A rearrangement was called productive if the CDR3 had no stop codons and remained in frame with V and J, and every other rearrangement was called non-productive. CDR3 was defined by IMGT convention, running from the second conserved V-encoded cysteine to the conserved J-encoded phenylalanine. The earlier analysis of fewer than 700 of the donors excluded sequences that lacked an unambiguous match to a single V gene segment. An earlier analysis of a few hundred of the donors called V segments functional above 56.7% productive rearrangements and segregating when the between-donor standard deviation exceeded 5%. A statistical classification framework was developed to diagnose cytomegalovirus status using the catalog of TCR beta chain sequences. In a later analysis, TCR nucleotide sequences were compared against IMGT/GENE-DB human TR gene sequences so that V and J genes could be assigned. Using the TCRdist pipeline, a later analysis assigned CDR3 sequences along with most-parsimonious VDJ recombination scenarios. A later analysis defined each TCR beta chain by its CDR3 amino acid sequence plus V-gene family, and excluded reads lacking a unique V-gene family. A later analysis removed 550 to 700 highly shared, low-generation-probability nucleotide sequences to deal with suspected cross-contamination and a sequencing artifact. A later analysis calculated a clonal expansion index for each public chain from normalized within-repertoire ranks of inferred template counts. Generation probabilities in a later analysis came from a VDJ recombination model fitted to out-of-frame rearrangements, and those results were checked against IGoR. In a later analysis, hypergeometric tests were used to score TCR-TCR, TCR-HLA and TCR-CMV co-occurrence, with a repertoire-size bias correction applied to TCR pairs. To estimate false discovery rates, a later analysis permuted the HLA or CMV assignments 20 times. In a later analysis, co-occurring TCRs were grouped using DBSCAN, and TCRdist sequence similarity was added for clustering within HLA-allele-positive subsets. Repertoires with fewer than 30,000 or more than 120,000 public chains were left out of co-occurrence clustering, as were about 5 repertoires with anomalous nucleotide sharing. Entries here come from immuneACCESS through TCRdb and include only in-frame sequences with V and J called. Some clones fail to appear in such tables; in the studies checked, an unresolved V gene covers under half of the shortfall, and the cause of the remainder is unknown. Clone size and the V and J calls come from that table; the DNA yielded D and trimming. The sample table on file contains 100,000 to 150,000 clones. The ten largest clones represent approximately 3.8% of the sample.

As regards this clone: It has no known antigen specificity.

Measured from the cysteine to the phenylalanine, the CDR3 is 17 residues long. The CDR3 DNA has 51 bases and is translated from base 1. V sheds 1 base and J sheds 2 bases, leaving 15 bases between their ends. CDR1 and CDR2 are drawn from the germline V gene (reference sequence): LNHDA, SQIVND. The cohort consisted of hundreds of healthy bone marrow donors. At the time of sampling, every cohort member was nominally healthy, though immune exposures that went unrecorded were likely present. The donor tested CMV seronegative and was one of the 352 seronegative cohort members. Each donor provided a peripheral blood sample, and peripheral blood mononuclear cells were used for TCR beta sequencing. Genomic DNA extraction from the blood cell samples was performed with the Qiagen DNeasy Blood Extraction Kit.

This receptor was obtained from a man aged 18-30 years in good health and CMV-seronegative. The rearrangement combines TRBV19 with TRBJ2-1; matching of 6 bases hints at TRBD1 as the D gene. Sequencing used PBMCs. The CDR3 corresponds to CASSIGGTMITYNEQFF. The DNA reads as follows: TGTGCCAGTAGTATAGGGGGGACAATGATAACCTACAATGAGCAGTTCTTC.